This T cell receptor beta chain was recorded in a study of shared clonotypes between healthy human individuals. Study-level information: The people who gave samples were two women and three men aged 18 to 49. Regarding the study as a whole: It was the non-shared clonotypes that had lower generation probabilities than clonotypes shared by all four donors.

The V segment lost 6 bases and the J segment 6 bases; nucleotides outside the gene matches: 4. From germline, CDR1 is SEHNR and CDR2 FQNEAQ (reference sequence). The CDR3 extends over 14 amino acids. A word on this clone: Its antigen is not identified.

CD45RO-negative cells were positively selected for CCR7, leaving out terminally differentiated effector memory CD45RA+ cells. Original processing notes: As immunoSEQ supplied junction-only sequences (without quality scores), filtering differed. Clones were read by immunoSEQ multiplex PCR, and TCRdb kept only the in-frame ones, dropping some. The DNA gave D and trimming, while V, J and clone size come from that table. The sample holds about 2.2 million clones, about 94% seen once. The V gene is TRBV7-9, the J gene TRBJ2-1; 11 bases line up with TRBD1. This sequence was found in a man between 18 and 29 years old in good health. Some clones in this sample may be carry-over from other donors' samples. Sample: naive CD8+ T cells from PBMCs. The CDR3 region is CASRPDRGLNEQFF. The CDR3 DNA reads TGTGCCAGCAGACCGGACAGGGGGCTCAATGAGCAGTTCTTC.